The present T cell receptor beta chain was sequenced within a study of naive and memory T cell subsets. CDR1 is DFQATT and CDR2 is SNEGSKA in the germline V gene (reference sequence). CDR3 length: 11 residues. The V end lost 3 bases, the J end lost 10 bases, and 10 bases lay between the germline ends. The table lists this clonotype with a few counts. As yet, its antigen is unknown. Overnight CMV lysate stimulation of fresh PBMCs defined donor CMV status by CD4+ IFNgamma. Four subsets defined by CD45RA and CD27 were sorted after CD3, CD4, CD8 and live/dead staining. The beta constant-region primer was an equimolar mix of two oligonucleotides covering TRBC1 and TRBC2. Four rounds of PCR amplified the ligated cDNA using nested alpha and beta constant-region primers plus SP2. Via MiXCR, TCRdb re-called the UMI-ligation and nested PCR reads, giving one row per CDR3 protein. The table shows approximately 140,000 distinct CDR3 sequences, with approximately 22% occurring only once.

Study results and limitations: Naive repertoires, especially CD8, held a few larger clonotypes, possibly memory cells re-expressing CD45RA. Clonotypes here are unpaired alpha or beta chain sequences. From naive to CM, EM and EMRA, diversity decreased and Gini increased.

The receptor was derived from a human donor in good health. V gene TRBV20-1 combines with J gene TRBJ2-1; D remains ambiguous. The sequenced material came from naive CD4+ T cells from blood. DNA for the CDR3: TGCAGTGCTAGGGGTCGGGTAGAGCAGTTCTTC. This codes for CSARGRVEQFF.